This TCR beta chain was observed in a study of shared clonotypes between healthy human individuals. Looking at the study overall: Per donor, CD8 memory used one plate, CD8 naive used two, CD4 memory used three and CD4 naive used three.

Measured with immunoSEQ multiplex PCR; TCRdb has only the in-frame clones, and not every one. The sample holds roughly 1,000,000 clones, around three quarters seen once. The authors divided CD4+ cells into CD45RA+ naive and CD45RA-negative memory subsets. This CDR3 spans 14 amino acids. V lost 6 bases to trimming and J lost 1 base, with 9 bases between them. Looked up from germline, CDR1 is MNHEY and CDR2 is SVGAGI. This clonotype originated in a man between 18 and 29 years old in good health. Some clones in this sample may be carry-over from other donors' samples. This chain joins TRBV6-5 and TRBJ2-2; D may be TRBD1 or TRBD2 (5 bases each). Sequenced input: memory CD4+ T cells from PBMCs. The subset here: CD45RA-negative fraction. The CDR3 here is CASRGTENTGELFF. DNA of the CDR3: TGTGCCAGCAGGGGGACGGAGAACACCGGGGAGCTGTTTTTT.